This TCR beta chain was captured in a study of cytomegalovirus exposure and HLA in healthy donors. Overall study: Of the donors genotyped, several hundred in all, about 80% fell in the Caucasian-associated ancestry cluster. Study conclusions and caveats: Among the CMV-associated chains, a few were confirmed in vitro as specific for CMV antigens.

The PCR employed 60 Vbeta primers together with 13 Jbeta primers. In the authors' workflow: In a later analysis, of tens of millions of unique beta chains, 9 million to 11 million appeared in at least two donors. Some clones are missing from TCRdb's copy, which holds only in-frame ones; the method was immunoSEQ multiplex PCR. V, J and clone size are taken as reported in that table, and D and trimming were inferred from the DNA itself. The profile covers some 200,000 clones, with 80% to 85% appearing a single time and around 0.8% taken by the ten largest. V lost 0 bases, J lost 8 bases, and 8 bases lay in between. The length of the CDR3 is 13 residues. Germline V CDR1 and CDR2: MNHNS, SASEGT. Points on this clone: Its antigen is currently unknown.

The rearrangement joins TRBV6-1 to TRBJ1-3; D is unclear. This TCR was sampled from a woman under 30 in good health and CMV-seronegative. Sequenced material: PBMCs. In nucleotides, the CDR3 is TGTGCCAGCAGTGAAGCGCTTCGGTACACCATATATTTT. Translated, it gives CASSEALRYTIYF.